What follows describes a single T cell receptor (beta chain). With random hexamers, reverse transcription was performed on 0.5 to 1 ug of RNA. TCRdb re-called the immunoSEQ multiplex PCR reads through MiXCR, storing one row per CDR3 protein. Of approximately 170,000 distinct CDR3 sequences in the sample, 85% to 95% were seen once. Trimming cost V 4 bases and J 1 base; bases outside gene matches: 11. CDR1 is LGHDT and CDR2 is YNNKEL in the germline V gene (reference sequence). The CDR3 extends over 18 amino acids. This entry comes from a study of CD8 T cells in Susac syndrome. TCR beta from blood CD8+ and CD4+ T cells was sequenced. TEMRA cells were FACS-enriched, with CD8+ and CD4+ T cells isolated negatively.

The gene calls are TRBV3-1 and TRBJ2-5, with 11 bases lining up with TRBD2. Sequenced sample: CD4+ T cells from PBMCs. This clonotype was sampled from a human donor in good health. CDR3 bases: TGTGCCAGCAGCCTACAACAAGCCGGACTAGCGGGCCAAGAGACCCAGTACTTC. It codes for CASSLQQAGLAGQETQYF.